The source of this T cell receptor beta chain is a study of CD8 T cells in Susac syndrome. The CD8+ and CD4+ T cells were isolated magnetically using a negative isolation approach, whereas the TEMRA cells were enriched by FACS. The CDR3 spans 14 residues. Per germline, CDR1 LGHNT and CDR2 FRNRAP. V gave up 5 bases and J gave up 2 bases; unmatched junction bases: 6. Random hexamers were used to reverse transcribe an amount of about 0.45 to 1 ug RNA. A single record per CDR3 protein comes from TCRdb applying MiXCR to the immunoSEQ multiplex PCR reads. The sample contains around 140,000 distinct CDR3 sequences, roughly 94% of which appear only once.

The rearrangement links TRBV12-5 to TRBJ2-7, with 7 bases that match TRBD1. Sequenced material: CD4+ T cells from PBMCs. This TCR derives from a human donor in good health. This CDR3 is CASGPVGQPYEQYF. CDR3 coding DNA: TGTGCTAGTGGTCCCGTGGGACAGCCCTACGAGCAGTACTTC.